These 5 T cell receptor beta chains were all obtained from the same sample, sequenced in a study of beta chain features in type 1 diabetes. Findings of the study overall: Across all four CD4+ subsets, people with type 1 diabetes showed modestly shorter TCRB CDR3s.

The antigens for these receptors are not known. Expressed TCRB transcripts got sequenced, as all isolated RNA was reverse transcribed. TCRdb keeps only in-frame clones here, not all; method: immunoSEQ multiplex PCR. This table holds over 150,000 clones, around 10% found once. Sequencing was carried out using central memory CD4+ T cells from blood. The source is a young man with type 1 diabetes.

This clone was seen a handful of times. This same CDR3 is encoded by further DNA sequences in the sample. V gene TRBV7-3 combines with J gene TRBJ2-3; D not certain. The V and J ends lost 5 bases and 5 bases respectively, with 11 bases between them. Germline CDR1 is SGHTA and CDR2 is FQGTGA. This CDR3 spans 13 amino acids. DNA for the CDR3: TGTGCCAGCAGCCTAAATTCGGGAGATACGCAGTATTTT. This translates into CASSLNSGDTQYF. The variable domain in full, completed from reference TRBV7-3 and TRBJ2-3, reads GAGVSQTPSNKVTEKGKYVELRCDPISGHTALYWYRQSLGQGPEFLIYFQGTGAADDSGLPNDRFFAVRPEGSVSTLKIQRTERGDSAVYLCASSLNSGDTQYFGPGTRLTVL.

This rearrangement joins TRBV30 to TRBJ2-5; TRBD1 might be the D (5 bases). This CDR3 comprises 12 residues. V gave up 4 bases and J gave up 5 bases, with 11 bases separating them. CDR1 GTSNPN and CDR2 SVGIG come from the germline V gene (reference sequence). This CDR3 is CAWTGPLETQYF. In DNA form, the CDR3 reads TGTGCCTGGACAGGGCCTTTGGAGACCCAGTACTTC.

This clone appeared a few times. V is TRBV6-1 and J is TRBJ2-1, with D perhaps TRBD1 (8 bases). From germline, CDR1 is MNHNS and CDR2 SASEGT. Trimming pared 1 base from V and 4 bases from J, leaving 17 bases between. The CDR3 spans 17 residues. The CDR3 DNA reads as TGTGCCAGCAGTGAAGTCGGGAGGACAGGGAGGTACAATGAGCAGTTCTTC. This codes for CASSEVGRTGRYNEQFF.

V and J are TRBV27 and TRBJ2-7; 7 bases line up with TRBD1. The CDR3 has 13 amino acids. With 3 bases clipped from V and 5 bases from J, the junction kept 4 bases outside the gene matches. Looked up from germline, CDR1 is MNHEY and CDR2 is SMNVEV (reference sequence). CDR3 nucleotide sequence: TGTGCCAGCAGTTTTAACAGGGGCAACGAGCAGTACTTC. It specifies CASSFNRGNEQYF.

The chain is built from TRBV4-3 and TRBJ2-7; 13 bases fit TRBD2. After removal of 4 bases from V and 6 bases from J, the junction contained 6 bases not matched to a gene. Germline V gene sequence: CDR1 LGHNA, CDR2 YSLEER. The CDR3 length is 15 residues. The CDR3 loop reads CASSRGLAGVGEQYF. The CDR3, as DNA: TGCGCCAGCAGCCGCGGACTAGCGGGAGTAGGCGAGCAGTACTTC.